This TCR beta chain was retrieved from a study of PD-L1 blockade in urothelial cancer. Study-wide context: Atezolizumab 1,200 mg was given intravenously every 3 weeks, starting 2014. Earlier, patients had received 0 to 3 chemotherapy regimens. There were a median of about 140,000 T cells in blood samples.

The CDR3 runs to 15 residues. The V gene end was trimmed by 4 bases and the J gene end by 4 bases; junction bases not matched to a gene: 4. Germline V gives CDR1 SGHNT, CDR2 YYREEE (reference sequence). This sample's time point: peripheral blood 6 weeks after treatment start. Urothelial carcinoma, locally advanced or metastatic, affected the patients. Sequencing was performed with immunoSEQ multiplex PCR; in TCRdb, only in-frame clones are kept and a portion is missing. The sample has some 39,000 clones, 70% to 90% seen once; the top ten hold about 2.7%. This rearrangement joins TRBV5-4 to TRBJ2-7, with TRBD2 matching 14 bases. This TCR was recovered from a man between 70 and 80 years old with urothelial cancer. Sample: PBMCs, taken around atezolizumab (anti-PD-L1) treatment. Here the CDR3 DNA reads TGTGCCAGCAGCCCGGGACTAGCGGGAGCTTACGAGCAGTACTTC. Protein product: CASSPGLAGAYEQYF.